The T cell receptor (beta chain) under discussion was sequenced for a study of blood T cell repertoires in COVID-19. Study summary: Samples representing acute and convalescent COVID-19 were sourced from the United States, Italy and Spain. In each case, the material was cDNA or gDNA derived from T cells, B-cell-depleted T cells, or PBMCs.

Trimming took 3 bases from V and 7 from J; bases not matched to a gene: 6. Germline V gene lookup returns CDR1 KGHSH and CDR2 LQKENI. CDR3 length: 14 residues. Source study methods: Amplification of reference gene primers provided the estimated nucleated cell counts. Using immunoSEQ multiplex PCR, the repertoire was profiled, and TCRdb retains in-frame clones only, with some absent. V, J and clone size were drawn from that table, and D and trimming were deduced from the DNA. The sample shows roughly 83,000 clones, around 90% of them seen only once. Sequenced material: peripheral blood. V and J are TRBV18 and TRBJ2-1, with 7 bases matching TRBD2. The clonotype originates from a man at least 80 years old with active or convalescent COVID-19. The DNA for the CDR3 is TGTGCCAGCTCACCCGGGGGGTGGGCGAATGAGCAGTTCTTC. Encoded protein: CASSPGGWANEQFF.